Presented here are 12 T cell receptor beta chains from one specimen sequenced in a study of OX40 agonist ivuxolimab in advanced cancers. The protocol was immunoSEQ multiplex PCR, while the TCRdb copy is restricted to in-frame clones and leaves out a portion. Of roughly 8,000 clones in the sample, around 79% were seen once. The sample consisted of CD4+ or CD8+ T cells sorted from blood, taken in a trial of the OX40 agonist ivuxolimab. These receptors came from an adult with an advanced solid tumor such as melanoma, head and neck, liver or kidney cancer.

The chain joins TRBV11-2 to TRBJ2-5; possible D gene TRBD2, 6 bases. The CDR3 extends over 19 amino acids. V was clipped by 6 bases and J by 2 bases, with 28 bases between them. Germline CDR1 reads SGHAT; CDR2 reads FQNNGV. CDR3 DNA sequence: TGTGCCAGCAGACTAGGGGTCGGATCCTTCCCTCGGGGGCAAGAGACCCAGTACTTC. This encodes CASRLGVGSFPRGQETQYF.

CDR3 region: CASRPSGGGGANEKLFF. The CDR3, as DNA: TGTGCCAGCAGACCCTCAGGGGGCGGAGGGGCTAATGAAAAACTGTTTTTT. The chain uses TRBV27 and TRBJ1-4; 8 positions agree with TRBD1. With V trimmed by 6 bases and J by 3 bases, 12 bases remained unmatched. Germline loops: CDR1 MNHEY, CDR2 SMNVEV (reference sequence). The CDR3 has 17 residues.

The V and J genes are TRBV7-8 and TRBJ1-3; the D gene is possibly TRBD1 (6 bases). The CDR3 contains 16 residues. The V end lost 0 bases, the J end lost 8 bases, and 17 bases lay between the germline ends. In germline, CDR1 is SGHVS, CDR2 FQNEAQ. The CDR3 loop is CASSLAQGGLRDTIYF. CDR3 nucleotides: TGTGCCAGCAGCTTAGCTCAAGGGGGGCTAAGGGACACCATATATTTT. The full variable domain, completed using reference TRBV7-8 and TRBJ1-3, is GAGVSQSPRYKVAKRGQDVALRCDPISGHVSLFWYQQALGQGPEFLTYFQNEAQLDKSGLPSDRFFAERPEGSVSTLKIQRTQQEDSAVYLCASSLAQGGLRDTIYFGEGSWLTVV.

CDR3 protein: CAITGTGNTGELFF. The CDR3 DNA follows: TGTGCCATCACCGGGACGGGGAACACCGGGGAGCTGTTTTTT. The chain carries TRBV10-3 and TRBJ2-2; the D gene could be TRBD1 or TRBD2 (5 bases each). Germline V gene data show CDR1 as ENHRY and CDR2 as SYGVKD. The ends were cut back, 7 bases at V and 1 base at J, with 10 bases in the middle. There are 14 residues in the CDR3.

This clone was seen once. The DNA of the CDR3 is TGTGCCAGCAGCTTTGGCCCAGAGCAGTTCTTC. Translation gives CASSFGPEQFF. This sequence joins TRBV11-2 and TRBJ2-1; D unresolved. Germline-derived CDR1 and CDR2 are SGHAT and FQNNGV. The CDR3 contains 11 residues. The ends were cut back, 3 bases at V and 10 bases at J, with 7 bases in the middle.

The V call is TRBV29-1, the J call TRBJ2-7, with 7 bases aligning to TRBD1. J lost 3 bases, V lost 0 bases, and 5 bases had no gene match. In germline, CDR1 is SQVTM, CDR2 ANQGSEA. The CDR3 totals 14 residues. CDR3 sequence (DNA): TGCAGCGTTGAAGATTTAAACAGGGGCTACGAGCAGTACTTC. It codes for CSVEDLNRGYEQYF.

The rearrangement joins TRBV7-5 to TRBJ2-5. TRBV7-5 is tagged as a pseudogene. The CDR3 is 16 residues long. In DNA, the CDR3 is TGTGTCAGAACCCCGAGCGGCAGGGATCCCCAAGAGACCCAGTACTTC. Its translation is CVRTPSGRDPQETQYF.

This clone has just one count. V gene TRBV9 combines with J gene TRBJ2-2, with D possibly TRBD1 on 5 matching bases. The V gene's germline CDR1 is SGDLS and CDR2 YYNGEE. The length of the CDR3 is 14 residues. V gave up 1 base and J gave up 6 bases, with 10 bases separating them. The CDR3 DNA reads as TGTGCCAGCAGCGTATCAGGGCAGGCCGGGGAGCTGTTTTTT. Protein: CASSVSGQAGELFF. Using reference TRBV9 and TRBJ2-2 for the parts outside the CDR3, the full variable domain is DSGVTQTPKHLITATGQRVTLRCSPRSGDLSVYWYQQSLDQGLQFLIQYYNGEERAKGNILERFSAQQFPDLHSELNLSSLELGDSALYFCASSVSGQAGELFFGEGSRLTVL.

The J gene is TRBJ2-3, the V gene TRBV11-2; tentatively, D is TRBD2 (6 bases). The germline V and J ends were trimmed by 5 bases and 1 base, with 10 bases remaining between them. The CDR3 contains 14 residues. CDR1 and CDR2 from the germline V gene are SGHAT and FQNNGV. The CDR3 coding sequence is TGTGCCAGCAGCAGGGGACTTGGCACAGATACGCAGTATTTT. Translating it yields CASSRGLGTDTQYF.

The chain employs TRBV5-4 and TRBJ2-1; 13 bases are a match to TRBD2. Germline loops: CDR1 SGHNT, CDR2 YYREEE (reference sequence). The CDR3 has 16 amino acids. The V segment lost 0 bases and the J segment 10 bases; nucleotides outside the gene matches: 7. CDR3 nucleotide sequence: TGTGCCAGCAGCTTGGGGGGACTAGCGGGACCAGGGGAGCAGTTCTTC. Translated, it gives CASSLGGLAGPGEQFF.

The chain combines TRBV28 with TRBJ2-7; D may match TRBD1 or TRBD2 (5 bases each). The V end was cut by 4 bases, the J end by 5 bases, with 18 bases between. Germline V gene lookup returns CDR1 MDHEN and CDR2 SYDVKM. CDR3 length: 15 residues. CDR3 sequence: CASSSPRTRDHEQYF. The CDR3 DNA reads as TGTGCCAGCAGTTCCCCTAGGACGAGGGACCACGAGCAGTACTTC. The full variable domain, its missing parts supplied by reference TRBV28 and TRBJ2-7, is DVKVTQSSRYLVKRTGEKVFLECVQDMDHENMFWYRQDPGLGLRLIYFSYDVKMKEKGDIPEGYSVSREKKERFSLILESASTNQTSMYLCASSSPRTRDHEQYFGPGTRLTVT.

This clone is deemed large. The chain employs TRBV10-3 and TRBJ2-7; possibly TRBD1 for D (5 bases). The germline V gene encodes CDR1 ENHRY and CDR2 SYGVKD. The CDR3 is 12 amino acids. V lost 6 bases and J lost 0, with 6 bases in between. CDR3 protein: CAIRDSSYEQYF. As DNA, the CDR3 is TGTGCCATCAGAGACAGCTCCTACGAGCAGTACTTC.